These 21 T cell receptor beta chains were all obtained from the same sample, sequenced in a study of blood T cell repertoires in COVID-19. Repertoires were generated with immunoSEQ multiplex PCR, while TCRdb's copy carries only in-frame clones and drops some. This sample has fewer than 400,000 clones; more than 75% occur once, and the top ten carry 3%. Sequenced input: peripheral blood. The receptors derive from a human donor in a cohort sampled during active COVID-19.

This clone was recorded only once. The chain links TRBV9 to TRBJ1-2, with D perhaps TRBD1 (6 bases). Between the trimmed V and J ends, which lost 3 bases and 3 bases, there was a span of 15 bases. CDR3 length: 15 residues. CDR1 is SGDLS, CDR2 YYNGEE, per germline. The CDR3 is CASSDVPDRYYGYTF. DNA of the CDR3: TGTGCCAGCAGCGATGTCCCCGACAGGTACTATGGCTACACCTTC.

The rearrangement links TRBV6-5 to TRBJ2-2; 7 bases are shared with TRBD1. Unmatched junction bases numbered 2, after V lost 3 bases and J lost 1 base. The CDR3 has 15 amino acids. The V gene's germline CDR1 is MNHEY and CDR2 SVGAGI. CDR3 in DNA: TGTGCCAGCAGTTATACAGGGGAGAACACCGGGGAGCTGTTTTTT. Translation: CASSYTGENTGELFF.

The V call is TRBV5-8, the J call TRBJ2-5, with a tentative D call TRBD2 (9 bases). The CDR3 is 18 residues long. Germline V gene data show CDR1 as SGHTS and CDR2 as YDEGEE. V was trimmed by 2 bases and J by 4 bases, leaving 24 bases between them. The chain's CDR3 is CASSFGQGAGAGGETQYF. Written as DNA, the CDR3 is TGTGCCAGCAGCTTCGGGCAGGGGGCCGGAGCGGGAGGAGAGACCCAGTACTTC. The full variable domain, rest sourced from reference TRBV5-8 and TRBJ2-5, is EAGVTQSPTHLIKTRGQQATLRCSPISGHTSVYWYQQALGLGLQFLLWYDEGEERNRGNFPPRFSGRQFPNYSSELNVNALELEDSALYLCASSFGQGAGAGGETQYFGPGTRLLVL.

CDR3 in amino acids: CASSLWPGNGYTF. The CDR3 DNA sequence: TGTGCCAGCAGTTTATGGCCAGGGAATGGCTACACCTTC. The chain couples TRBV12-3 or TRBV12-4 to TRBJ1-2; TRBD1 is a possible D gene (5 bases). The length of the CDR3 is 13 residues. Deletions cut 2 bases from V and 6 bases from J, with 10 bases between.

Remarks on this clone: The junction differs from germline at one of its ends, possibly a read error. DNA for the CDR3: TGTGCCAGCAGCACTACACTACAGCGGCACTTC. Residues: CASSTTLQRHF. This chain uses TRBV3-1 (or the pseudogene TRBV3-2) with TRBJ1-2; no clear D. The CDR3 is 11 amino acids. CDR1 and CDR2 (germline): LGHDT, YNNKEL (reference sequence).

The genes are TRBV19 and TRBJ2-1; 9 bases map to TRBD1. V was clipped by 1 base and J by 6 bases; unmatched bases: 4. CDR3 size: 15 residues. Germline values: CDR1 LNHDA, CDR2 SQIVND (reference sequence). This chain's CDR3 is CASSIGDREANEQFF. CDR3 nucleotides: TGTGCCAGTAGTATAGGGGACAGGGAGGCCAATGAGCAGTTCTTC.

The chain employs TRBV6-5 and TRBJ1-5; D is ambiguous. V shed 4 bases and J shed 8 bases, with 12 bases lying between them. Germline CDR1 MNHEY, CDR2 SVGAGI. The CDR3 has 13 amino acids. This chain's CDR3 is CASSSYVSEPQHF. CDR3 DNA sequence: TGTGCCAGCAGTTCGTACGTATCAGAGCCCCAGCATTTT.

V is TRBV5-6 and J is TRBJ1-2, with 9 bases aligning to TRBD1. This CDR3 spans 15 amino acids. V shed 5 bases and J 5 bases; nucleotides not matched to a gene: 10. Looked up from germline, CDR1 is SGHDT and CDR2 is YYEEEE. This CDR3 reads CASRYLQGAIYGYTF. The CDR3 region has the DNA TGTGCCAGCAGATACCTACAGGGGGCCATTTATGGCTACACCTTC.

This chain links TRBV3-1 (or the pseudogene TRBV3-2) with TRBJ2-7, with D perhaps matching TRBD1 (5 bases). Trimming left V 2 bases short and J 7 bases short, with 12 bases between. The CDR3 loop spans 13 amino acids. Germline V lookup: CDR1 LGHDT, CDR2 YNNKEL (reference sequence). The CDR3, as DNA: TGTGCCAGCAGCCAATTAATCACAGGAGAGCAGTACTTC. Translation: CASSQLITGEQYF.

The chain has TRBV6-5 and TRBJ1-4; a weak D match, TRBD1 (5 bases). The CDR3 consists of 14 residues. V was trimmed by 5 bases and J by 6 bases, leaving 13 bases between them. Germline V lookup: CDR1 MNHEY, CDR2 SVGAGI. The CDR3 loop is CASSLQVTDEKLFF. As DNA, the CDR3 is TGTGCCAGCAGTCTACAGGTAACCGATGAAAAACTGTTTTTT.

This chain links TRBV27 with TRBJ1-2; TRBD1 aligns across 7 bases. V was clipped by 7 bases and J by 2 bases; unmatched bases: 10. The CDR3 length is 15 residues. The germline V gene has CDR1 MNHEY and CDR2 SMNVEV (reference sequence). CDR3 residues: CASTSMRQGNYGYTF. In nucleotides, the CDR3 is TGTGCCAGCACCTCGATGCGACAGGGAAACTATGGCTACACCTTC.

The rearrangement uses TRBV29-1 and TRBJ2-3, with 10 bases aligning to TRBD1. The CDR3 extends over 13 amino acids. Trimming took 7 bases from V and 6 from J; bases not matched to a gene: 7. Per the germline V gene, CDR1 is SQVTM and CDR2 is ANQGSEA. CDR3 DNA: TGCAGCGAGTCGACAGGGGGCGCGGATACGCAGTATTTT. Its protein product is CSESTGGADTQYF.

The rearrangement joins TRBV3-1 (or the pseudogene TRBV3-2) to TRBJ1-1; tentative D call: TRBD1 (5 bases). Trimming shortened V by 1 base and J by 9 bases, and 24 bases separated the two germline ends. CDR1 is LGHDT and CDR2 is YNNKEL in the germline V gene (reference sequence). The CDR3 is made up of 17 amino acids. The CDR3 protein is CASSQGGRQFEKGKAFF. The CDR3 region has the DNA TGTGCCAGCAGCCAAGGGGGCAGACAGTTCGAAAAGGGCAAAGCTTTCTTT.

This chain connects TRBV2 to TRBJ2-3; 9 bases are shared with TRBD2. Trimming took 3 bases from V and 3 from J; bases not matched to a gene: 1. The germline V gene encodes CDR1 SNHLY and CDR2 FYNNEI. The CDR3 consists of 14 residues. Written as DNA, the CDR3 is TGTGCCAGCAGTGAGGGACTAGCAACAGATACGCAGTATTTT. Protein product: CASSEGLATDTQYF.

The chain joins TRBV30 to TRBJ1-4; 7 positions agree with TRBD1. The CDR3 consists of 15 residues. J gave up 8 bases and V 0 bases, and 9 bases lay outside the gene matches. From germline, CDR1 is GTSNPN and CDR2 SVGIG (reference sequence). The CDR3 DNA reads as TGTGCCTGGAGTGTAATTACAGGGGCGCGCGAAAAACTGTTTTTT. It codes for CAWSVITGAREKLFF. The entire variable domain, with the rest obtained from reference TRBV30 and TRBJ1-4, is as follows: SQTIHQWPATLVQPVGSPLSLECTVEGTSNPNLYWYRQAAGRGLQLLFYSVGIGQISSEVPQNLSASRPQDRQFILSSKKLLLSDSGFYLCAWSVITGAREKLFFGSGTQLSVL.

This clone was counted a single time. The J gene is TRBJ2-3, the V gene TRBV11-2; 13 bases are shared with TRBD2. CDR1 and CDR2 from the germline V gene are SGHAT and FQNNGV. The CDR3 length is 17 residues. The ends lost 5 bases at V and 2 bases at J; junction bases unmatched: 7. The CDR3 coding sequence is TGTGCCAGCAGCCGAGGAACTAGCGGGAGGGCCACAGATACGCAGTATTTT. It yields the protein CASSRGTSGRATDTQYF.

This chain joins TRBV4-1 and TRBJ2-7; 7 bases are shared with TRBD2. Germline V lookup: CDR1 MGHRA, CDR2 YSYEKL. J gave up 5 bases and V 1 base, and 8 bases lay outside the gene matches. This CDR3 region has 15 residues. CDR3 DNA: TGCGCCAGCAGCCAAGCGGGGGGACTGGATGACGAGCAGTACTTC. It specifies CASSQAGGLDDEQYF.

The chain couples TRBV3-1 (or the pseudogene TRBV3-2) to TRBJ2-2; perhaps TRBD1 as D (7 bases). The CDR3 length is 15 residues. Trimming pared 5 bases from V and 4 bases from J, leaving 14 bases between. Germline CDR1 reads LGHDT; CDR2 reads YNNKEL (reference sequence). CDR3 in amino acids: CASSARGTVTGELFF. DNA of the CDR3: TGTGCCAGCAGCGCACGGGGGACAGTCACCGGGGAGCTGTTTTTT.

This clone was seen more than once but under ten times. The V call is TRBV6-1, the J call TRBJ2-7; a possible D gene is TRBD2 (8 bases). The CDR3 covers 14 residues. Between the trimmed V and J ends, which lost 4 bases and 3 bases, there was a span of 13 bases. Germline CDR1 is MNHNS and CDR2 is SASEGT. The CDR3: CASSVAGQFYEQYF. CDR3 sequence (DNA): TGTGCCAGCAGTGTAGCGGGACAGTTCTACGAGCAGTACTTC.

The chain has TRBV5-6 and TRBJ1-1, with D possibly matching TRBD1 (5 bases). Trimming pared 1 base from V and 5 bases from J, leaving 12 bases between. CDR1 is SGHDT and CDR2 is YYEEEE in the germline V gene. The CDR3 is made up of 14 amino acids. The CDR3: CASSLSGGDTEAFF. The DNA of the CDR3 is TGTGCCAGCAGCTTGTCCGGGGGAGATACTGAAGCTTTCTTT.

V gene TRBV15 combines with J gene TRBJ2-3; weak D call: TRBD1 (6 bases). CDR3 length: 16 residues. Germline V gene sequence: CDR1 LNHNV, CDR2 YYDKDF (reference sequence). Trimming removed 4 bases at V and 3 bases at J, with 17 bases between. CDR3 nucleotide sequence: TGTGCCACCAGCATTCCTACAGGGAGCTTGACAGATACGCAGTATTTT. Protein sequence: CATSIPTGSLTDTQYF.